This T cell receptor (beta chain) was recovered during a study of blood T cells in healthy people across ages. Study-level points and caveats: Bulk PBMC profiling left naive and antigen-experienced comparisons inconclusive.

The second PCR ran about 7 to 12 cycles with a sample-barcoded 5' primer and J-beta primers. TCRdb reprocessed the 5' RACE reads via MiXCR and lists one record per CDR3 protein. This table holds approximately 810,000 distinct CDR3 sequences, 29% found once. Regarding this clonotype: The antigen remains unidentified.

V lost 7 bases to trimming and J lost 3 bases, with 15 bases between them. The CDR3 spans 14 residues. Germline-derived CDR1 and CDR2 are SGHTA and FQGNSA. J is TRBJ2-5 and V is TRBV7-2; no clear D. Sequences were obtained from blood. This clonotype was sampled from a woman aged 80 or older in good health. CDR3 DNA sequence: TGTGCCAGCACCCCTGAAGCAGGAGAAGAGACCCAGTACTTC. Translated: CASTPEAGEETQYF.